This is a list of T cell receptor beta chains from one sample in a study of T cell changes during pregnancy in multiple sclerosis. The protocol was immunoSEQ multiplex PCR, while the TCRdb copy is restricted to in-frame clones and leaves out a portion. The repertoire holds some 31,000 clones, roughly nine tenths seen once, with 6.9% in the top ten. The sample consisted of CD8+ T cells from peripheral blood mononuclear cells, taken in the second trimester of pregnancy. The receptors were sampled from a female donor with multiple sclerosis, enrolled in a pregnancy study. CDR3s include the opening cysteine and the closing phenylalanine or tryptophan. A D gene is named only where the DNA matches it firmly. Size is stated for part of the rows, as once, few or many counts, or as a class when the clone is expanded.

V	size	J	D	DNA	CDR3
TRBV28	.	TRBJ2-3	.	TGTGCCAGCAGTTTTATCGGCGGGAAGGAAGATACGCAGTATTTT	CASSFIGGKEDTQYF
TRBV6-5	.	TRBJ2-1	.	TGTGCCAGCAGTTACAGACTCCAAAATGAGCAGTTCTTC	CASSYRLQNEQFF
TRBV14	.	TRBJ2-7	TRBD2	TGTGCCAGCAGCCAAGAATGGGGGGGAGACTACGAGCAGTACTTC	CASSQEWGGDYEQYF
TRBV6-5	.	TRBJ1-1	TRBD1	TGTGCCAGCAGTCCCTCCGGGACAGGGAACACTGAAGCTTTCTTT	CASSPSGTGNTEAFF
TRBV9	.	TRBJ1-2	.	TGTGCCAGCAGCAAAGGACTCGAATATGGCTACACCTTC	CASSKGLEYGYTF
TRBV4-2	.	TRBJ2-7	.	TGTGCCAGCAGCCAAGATAGGGGGTCCCCCGAGCAGTACTTC	CASSQDRGSPEQYF
TRBV7-6	.	TRBJ1-1	TRBD1	TGTGCCAGCAGCTTAGCGAGGGGGACAGGGAAGAACACTGAAGCTTTCTTT	CASSLARGTGKNTEAFF
TRBV7-8	.	TRBJ1-2	.	TGTGCCAGCAGCTTAGCGCGGGGAAGCCCAGGCTATGGCTACACCTTC	CASSLARGSPGYGYTF
TRBV6-5	.	TRBJ2-1	.	TGTGCCAGCAGTTACTCTTCGGGGGAAATAATTGGAGAGCAGTTCTTC	CASSYSSGEIIGEQFF
TRBV30	.	TRBJ2-3	TRBD2	TGTGCCTGGACCAGCGGGAGGGATACAGATACGCAGTATTTT	CAWTSGRDTDTQYF
TRBV7-8	.	TRBJ2-3	.	TGTGCCAGCAGCTACCCCGGGATATCCAACACGGATACGCAGTATTTT	CASSYPGISNTDTQYF
TRBV27	once	TRBJ1-6	TRBD1	TGTGCCAGCAGTTCCCCGGGACAGGGTAATACACCCCTCCACTTT	CASSSPGQGNTPLHF
TRBV9	.	TRBJ2-1	TRBD2	TGTGCCAGCAGCCCGGGACTAGCGGTTAACAATGAGCAGTTCTTC	CASSPGLAVNNEQFF
TRBV27	.	TRBJ2-7	.	TGTGCCAGCAGTCGGAGCGCCTCCTACGAGCAGTACTTC	CASSRSASYEQYF
TRBV29-1	.	TRBJ2-7	TRBD2	TGCAGCGTTTCGGGGGGATCTTCCTACGAGCAGTACTTC	CSVSGGSSYEQYF
TRBV4-1	.	TRBJ2-5	TRBD2	TGCGCCAGCAGCGGGCGGGGGTTAGAGGAGACCCAGTACTTC	CASSGRGLEETQYF
TRBV19	.	TRBJ1-1	TRBD1	TGTGCCAGTAGTATTACAGAAGACAGGGTGAACACTGAAGCTTTCTTT	CASSITEDRVNTEAFF
TRBV2	.	TRBJ1-5	TRBD1	TGTGCCAGCAGGGACAGGGGTAGCAATCAGCCCCAGCATTTT	CASRDRGSNQPQHF
TRBV6-5	.	TRBJ2-7	.	TGTGCCAGCAGTTACTCGGCCGCACCTTTACCCTACGAGCAGTACTTC	CASSYSAAPLPYEQYF
TRBV5-5	few	TRBJ1-1	TRBD1	TGTGCCAGCAGCTGGGGGACAGGGGAGGGCACTGAAGCTTTCTTT	CASSWGTGEGTEAFF
TRBV7-9	once	TRBJ2-3	.	TGTGCCAGCAGCTTACTTGTTACAGATACGCAGTATTTT	CASSLLVTDTQYF
TRBV2	.	TRBJ2-1	TRBD2	TGTGCCAGCAGTGGGGAGCGGGAGAGTAGTTCTGATGAGCAGTTCTTC	CASSGERESSSDEQFF
TRBV5-4	.	TRBJ2-1	TRBD2	TGTGCCAGCAGCACGGGACTAGCGGGAGGGCGGGACAATGAGCAGTTCTTC	CASSTGLAGGRDNEQFF
TRBV4-2	once	TRBJ2-2	TRBD1	TGTGCCAGCAGGGAGACTTGGACAGGGAGGACCGGGGAGCTGTTTTTT	CASRETWTGRTGELFF
TRBV5-6	.	TRBJ2-7	.	TGTGCCAGCAGCCAGAGGCCCGGGATATCCTACGAGCAGTACTTC	CASSQRPGISYEQYF
TRBV7-9	.	TRBJ2-7	TRBD1	TGTGCCAGCAGCCCCAGGGACAGGGACGAGCAGTACTTC	CASSPRDRDEQYF
TRBV27	.	TRBJ2-5	TRBD2	TGTGCCAGCAAGGCTAGCGGGGGCCTCCAAGAGACCCAGTACTTC	CASKASGGLQETQYF
TRBV9	.	TRBJ1-2	.	TGTGCCAGCAGCGTAGCCAGGGGAAACTATGGCTACACCTTC	CASSVARGNYGYTF
TRBV5-1	once	TRBJ2-5	TRBD2	TGCGCCAGCAGCGGCCCGGGGGGGCGCCTCAACCAAGAGACCCAGTACTTC	CASSGPGGRLNQETQYF
TRBV9	.	TRBJ1-1	.	TGTGCCAGCAGCGTTTCTGGGACAATGAACACTGAAGCTTTCTTT	CASSVSGTMNTEAFF
TRBV19	.	TRBJ2-7	TRBD1	TGTGCCAGTAGTCAAGCAGGGGGTTCCTACGAGCAGTACTTC	CASSQAGGSYEQYF
TRBV2	.	TRBJ2-7	TRBD1	TGTGCCAGCACTGGGCAGGGGGCCCACGAGCAGTACTTC	CASTGQGAHEQYF
TRBV4-1	.	TRBJ1-1	.	TGCGCCAGCAGCCAAGTAGACACTGAAGCTTTCTTT	CASSQVDTEAFF
TRBV4-1	.	TRBJ2-1	.	TGCGCCAGCAGCCAAGTAACGGGTTTTAATGAGCAGTTCTTC	CASSQVTGFNEQFF
TRBV7-2	.	TRBJ1-1	.	TGTGCCAGCAAGCTGAACACTGAAGCTTTCTTT	CASKLNTEAFF
TRBV9	.	TRBJ1-4	TRBD1	TGTGCCAGCAGCCCGACAGGGGCGAATGAAAAACTGTTTTTT	CASSPTGANEKLFF
TRBV15	.	TRBJ1-5	.	TGTGCCACCAGCAGAGATTTCAGGGCAGGCGACCAGCCCCAGCATTTT	CATSRDFRAGDQPQHF
TRBV30	.	TRBJ2-5	TRBD2	TGTGCCTCGAGACTAGCGGTCCAAGAGACCCAGTACTTC	CASRLAVQETQYF
TRBV30	.	TRBJ2-3	TRBD2	TGTGCCTGGGGTGGGACTAGCGACACAGATACGCAGTATTTT	CAWGGTSDTDTQYF
TRBV27	.	TRBJ2-4	TRBD1	TGTGCCAGCAGCACCGGACAGGGGGGAGCCAAAAACATTCAGTACTTC	CASSTGQGGAKNIQYF